These 31 T cell receptor beta chains share one sample of origin, sequenced in a study of CD8+ T cells in alopecia areata listed by TCRdb under 2018. Library preparation used the immunoSEQ multiplex PCR assay. For TCR sequencing, RNA was extracted from every sample and reverse transcribed into cDNA to serve as template. TCRdb re-hosts the immuneACCESS table, in-frame sequences only. Its copies lack some clones; in the studies checked, an unresolved V gene accounts for under half of them, and the cause for the rest is not known. Here the sample has 150,000 to 200,000 clones; roughly 66% occur a single time. Clones ranked in the top ten supply approximately 0.97% of the sample. The sample's time point label is to be understood as: roughly 24 weeks on oral tofacitinib. The treatment or condition label here, explained by the study, means: oral pan-JAK inhibitor, 5-10 mg twice daily. The specimen was CD4+ T cells sorted from blood, collected at week 24, from a patient treated with tofacitinib. All receptors derive from a human donor with alopecia areata.

This clone was counted a single time. The chain is built from TRBV27 and TRBJ1-2; D is unresolved. Between the trimmed V and J ends, which lost 5 bases and 2 bases, there was a span of 9 bases. This CDR3 contains 13 residues. Looked up from germline, CDR1 is MNHEY and CDR2 is SMNVEV (reference sequence). The CDR3 loop reads CASSGIGNYGYTF. The CDR3 DNA is TGTGCCAGCAGTGGGATCGGGAACTATGGCTACACCTTC.

The chain carries TRBV11-3 and TRBJ2-3; 10 bases match TRBD2. Losses at the gene ends were 5 bases for V and 6 bases for J; bases not matched to a gene: 8. This CDR3 has 15 residues. Germline CDR1 reads SGHNT; CDR2 reads YENEEA. In DNA form, the CDR3 reads TGTGCCAGCAGCGGTAGCGGGGGGCCGAGGGATACGCAGTATTTT. It is translated as CASSGSGGPRDTQYF.

Points on this clone: A much larger clone sits a single nucleotide away, making a read error possible. V is TRBV7-6 and J is TRBJ1-1, with D unresolved. Germline loops: CDR1 SGHVS, CDR2 FNYEAQ. The CDR3 is 13 amino acids. V dropped 1 base and J dropped 1 base, with 4 bases sitting between them. CDR3: CASSLGQNTEAFF. The CDR3 bases are TGTGCCAGCAGCTTAGGACAGAACACTGAAGCTTTCTTT.

This chain connects TRBV29-1 to TRBJ1-6, with TRBD1 matching over 7 bases. The CDR3 covers 13 residues. V lost 5 bases to trimming and J lost 10 bases; unmatched junction nucleotides: 8. Per germline, CDR1 SQVTM and CDR2 ANQGSEA. CDR3 in DNA: TGCAGCGTTCGACAGGGCCCTGGGTCACCCCTCCACTTT. Translated, it gives CSVRQGPGSPLHF.

This clone has just one count. The chain recombines TRBV29-1 with TRBJ2-2; D uncertain. This CDR3 has 14 residues. Per the germline V gene, CDR1 is SQVTM and CDR2 is ANQGSEA. V was trimmed by 7 bases and J by 5 bases, leaving 17 bases between them. CDR3 residues: CSGRTDRRTGELFF. In DNA, the CDR3 is TGCAGCGGTCGGACGGACCGAAGGACCGGGGAGCTGTTTTTT.

This sequence joins TRBV7-2 and TRBJ1-1, with 12 bases matching TRBD1. The CDR3 length is 13 residues. V was clipped by 3 bases and J by 11 bases; unmatched bases: 4. From germline, CDR1 is SGHTA and CDR2 FQGNSA. Here the CDR3 reads CASSLGQGARAFF. CDR3 nucleotides: TGTGCCAGCAGCTTGGGACAGGGGGCTAGGGCTTTCTTT.

This clone was seen only a few times. The chain recombines TRBV29-1 with TRBJ1-1, with D possibly matching TRBD1 (5 bases). The germline CDR1 and CDR2 sequences are SQVTM and ANQGSEA. Trimming took 5 bases from V and 1 from J, leaving 11 bases between them. The CDR3 spans 13 residues. For the CDR3, the DNA is TGCAGCGTTCAATTGGGGGGGAACACTGAAGCTTTCTTT. Translation gives CSVQLGGNTEAFF.

The J gene is TRBJ1-2, the V gene TRBV30, with D maybe TRBD1 (6 bases). The CDR3 contains 14 residues. The V end lost 3 bases, the J end lost 4 bases, and 15 bases lay between the germline ends. Germline assignment: CDR1 GTSNPN and CDR2 SVGIG (reference sequence). This chain's CDR3 is CAWSRAGAGYGYTF. Here the CDR3 DNA reads TGTGCCTGGAGCCGGGCAGGGGCAGGCTATGGCTACACCTTC. Together with reference TRBV30 and TRBJ1-2, the CDR3 gives the full variable domain: SQTIHQWPATLVQPVGSPLSLECTVEGTSNPNLYWYRQAAGRGLQLLFYSVGIGQISSEVPQNLSASRPQDRQFILSSKKLLLSDSGFYLCAWSRAGAGYGYTFGSGTRLTVV.

This clone was seen a few times. The V and J genes are TRBV30 and TRBJ1-2, with 7 nucleotides matching TRBD1. The CDR3 is 12 amino acids. In germline, CDR1 is GTSNPN, CDR2 SVGIG (reference sequence). V was pared by 5 bases and J by 4 bases, with 4 bases of the junction left unmatched. The CDR3 DNA is TGTGCCTGGGCAGGGGGGCTCTATGGCTACACCTTC. This translates into CAWAGGLYGYTF.

The sample holds a few counts of this clone. The rearrangement joins TRBV29-1 to TRBJ2-7; no definite D call. Per germline, CDR1 SQVTM and CDR2 ANQGSEA. The CDR3 extends over 12 amino acids. V shed 6 bases and J shed 3 bases, with 12 bases lying between them. This CDR3 is CSVGGSLYEQYF. The CDR3 bases are TGCAGCGTCGGTGGCAGTCTCTACGAGCAGTACTTC.

In its sample, this clone was seen a few times. The gene calls are TRBV29-1 and TRBJ1-1; 7 nucleotides align to TRBD1. Looked up from germline, CDR1 is SQVTM and CDR2 is ANQGSEA. V dropped 2 bases and J dropped 1; count of bases not matched to a gene: 1. This CDR3 spans 13 amino acids. The CDR3 nucleotides are TGCAGCGTTGAAACAGGGGCGAACACTGAAGCTTTCTTT. This codes for CSVETGANTEAFF.

The rearrangement uses TRBV29-1 and TRBJ2-7, with D perhaps being TRBD1 or TRBD2 (5 bases each). The germline V gene has CDR1 SQVTM and CDR2 ANQGSEA. The germline V and J ends were trimmed by 6 bases and 4 bases, with 13 bases remaining between them. This CDR3 is 12 amino acids long. CDR3 amino acids: CSVRDENYEQYF. The CDR3 DNA is TGCAGCGTCAGGGACGAGAATTACGAGCAGTACTTC.

V and J are TRBV7-2 and TRBJ1-2; D is ambiguous. This CDR3 is 10 amino acids long. Trimming took off 6 bases at V and 5 bases at J, with 4 bases between the two ends. Germline V gene lookup returns CDR1 SGHTA and CDR2 FQGNSA. The CDR3 spells CASRDYGYTF. DNA of the CDR3: TGTGCCAGCAGAGATTATGGCTACACCTTC.

This chain links TRBV5-1 with TRBJ2-3; D gene uncertain. The CDR3 is made up of 15 amino acids. Between the trimmed V and J ends, which lost 4 bases and 2 bases, there was a span of 14 bases. Germline loops: CDR1 SGHRS, CDR2 YFSETQ. CDR3: CASSPWQTNTDTQYF. CDR3 coding DNA: TGCGCCAGCAGCCCCTGGCAGACCAACACAGATACGCAGTATTTT.

This chain links TRBV27 with TRBJ1-2; 7 positions match TRBD1. The CDR3 contains 17 residues. The V gene's germline CDR1 is MNHEY and CDR2 SMNVEV (reference sequence). The trim removed 5 bases at V and 0 bases at J, leaving 12 bases unmatched. The CDR3 loop reads CASSPSPGQRSNYGYTF. The CDR3 coding sequence is TGTGCCAGCAGTCCCTCCCCGGGACAGCGGTCTAACTATGGCTACACCTTC.

The chain uses TRBV9 and TRBJ2-3; either TRBD1 or TRBD2 may fit D (5 bases each). Germline loops: CDR1 SGDLS, CDR2 YYNGEE. The CDR3 contains 16 residues. With 4 bases removed from V and 2 bases from J, the gap between germline ends came to 17 bases. CDR3 sequence: CASSSQTGPSTDTQYF. DNA for the CDR3: TGTGCCAGCAGCTCACAGACGGGGCCGTCCACAGATACGCAGTATTTT. The variable domain in full, with the rest retrieved from reference TRBV9 and TRBJ2-3, is DSGVTQTPKHLITATGQRVTLRCSPRSGDLSVYWYQQSLDQGLQFLIQYYNGEERAKGNILERFSAQQFPDLHSELNLSSLELGDSALYFCASSSQTGPSTDTQYFGPGTRLTVL.

The rearrangement uses TRBV23-1 and TRBJ2-5; 11 bases map to TRBD2. TRBV23-1 is an ORF; its function is uncertain. The trim removed 6 bases at V and 2 bases at J, leaving 2 bases unmatched. The CDR3 has 14 amino acids. CDR3 protein: CASRRLAGQETQYF. The DNA of the CDR3 is TGCGCCAGCAGGCGACTAGCGGGGCAAGAGACCCAGTACTTC.

This chain links TRBV7-2 with TRBJ2-7; D not certain. V gave up 5 bases and J gave up 1 base, with 15 bases separating them. The CDR3 spans 15 residues. Germline V CDR1 and CDR2: SGHTA, FQGNSA. CDR3 sequence reads: CASSPTHRVSYEQYF. The CDR3 region has the DNA TGTGCCAGCAGCCCGACCCACCGCGTGTCCTACGAGCAGTACTTC.

This clone was seen a few times. This sequence joins TRBV29-1 and TRBJ1-1; perhaps TRBD1 as D (5 bases). Deletions cut 2 bases from V and 5 bases from J, with 12 bases between. Germline V CDR1 and CDR2: SQVTM, ANQGSEA. CDR3 length: 13 residues. The chain's CDR3 is CSVELGGRTEAFF. CDR3 in DNA: TGCAGCGTTGAACTGGGGGGAAGGACTGAAGCTTTCTTT.

The chain employs TRBV7-2 and TRBJ1-4, with D uncertain. V was shortened by 2 bases and J by 4 bases, with 8 bases between the two germline ends. This CDR3 contains 14 residues. Looked up from germline, CDR1 is SGHTA and CDR2 is FQGNSA. The CDR3 is CASSLRGINEKLFF. CDR3 bases: TGTGCCAGCAGCTTAAGAGGGATTAATGAAAAACTGTTTTTT.

The chain employs TRBV11-2 and TRBJ1-2, with TRBD1 matching over 10 bases. Trimming took 5 bases from V and 8 from J; bases not matched to a gene: 5. This CDR3 is 13 amino acids long. Germline CDR1 is SGHAT and CDR2 is FQNNGV. CDR3 residues: CASSPDRGRGYTF. CDR3 nucleotides: TGTGCCAGCAGCCCTGACAGGGGGCGCGGCTACACCTTC. The full variable domain, completed using reference TRBV11-2 and TRBJ1-2, is EAGVAQSPRYKIIEKRQSVAFWCNPISGHATLYWYQQILGQGPKLLIQFQNNGVVDDSQLPKDRFSAERLKGVDSTLKIQPAKLEDSAVYLCASSPDRGRGYTFGSGTRLTVV.

In nucleotides, the CDR3 is TGCAGCGGTAGCGGGGTAGAGACCCAGTACTTC. It is translated as CSGSGVETQYF. The rearrangement uses TRBV29-1 and TRBJ2-5, with 8 bases aligning to TRBD2. Germline V gene lookup returns CDR1 SQVTM and CDR2 ANQGSEA. The CDR3 is 11 amino acids. Trimming removed 7 bases from V and 4 bases from J; junction bases left unmatched: 2.

This rearrangement joins TRBV21-1 to TRBJ1-1. TRBV21-1 is labeled a pseudogene. The length of the CDR3 is 15 residues. CDR3 loop: CARRQKRRVQTEAFF. The CDR3 bases are TGTGCCAGGAGACAGAAGAGGAGGGTGCAGACTGAAGCTTTCTTT.

The V gene is TRBV29-1, the J gene TRBJ2-7; TRBD1 aligns across 10 bases. V shed 4 bases, J shed 2 bases, and the junction held 2 bases outside the gene matches. Germline CDR1 is SQVTM and CDR2 is ANQGSEA. The CDR3 is 13 residues long. The CDR3 coding sequence is TGCAGCGTTGCCGGGACAGGGGCCTACGAGCAGTACTTC. This encodes CSVAGTGAYEQYF.

The chain recombines TRBV6-6 with TRBJ1-2, with 8 bases aligning to TRBD1. V was clipped by 6 bases and J by 4 bases; unmatched bases: 4. Germline V gene data show CDR1 as MNHNY and CDR2 as SVGAGI (reference sequence). This CDR3 has 13 amino acids. The CDR3 coding sequence is TGTGCCAGCAGCCGGGACAGGTCCTATGGCTACACCTTC. Its translation: CASSRDRSYGYTF.

The V call is TRBV27, the J call TRBJ2-6; D gene uncertain. V was cut by 6 bases and J by 4 bases, with 19 bases left in between. The CDR3 totals 17 residues. Germline CDR1 reads MNHEY; CDR2 reads SMNVEV (reference sequence). The chain's CDR3 is CASSSGLGLGGANVLTF. Written as DNA, the CDR3 is TGTGCCAGCAGCTCCGGGCTTGGGCTAGGCGGGGCCAACGTCCTGACTTTC.

This clone was observed a few times. V gene TRBV7-2 combines with J gene TRBJ2-6, with TRBD1 matching 11 bases. V trimming: 10 bases; J trimming: 4 bases; junction bases outside the gene matches: 9. Per the germline V gene, CDR1 is SGHTA and CDR2 is FQGNSA. The CDR3 sequence is 16 residues long. This CDR3 is CAISGTGGLGANVLTF. For the CDR3, the DNA is TGTGCCATTTCCGGGACAGGGGGATTAGGGGCCAACGTCCTGACTTTC.

This clone showed up just a few times. This rearrangement joins TRBV27 to TRBJ1-2; 7 positions match TRBD1. The length of the CDR3 is 14 residues. The germline gives CDR1 MNHEY, CDR2 SMNVEV (reference sequence). Trimming took 6 bases from V and 0 from J; bases not matched to a gene: 4. CDR3 DNA sequence: TGTGCCAGCAGACGACAGGGAACTAACTATGGCTACACCTTC. Residues: CASRRQGTNYGYTF.

This clone was counted between two and nine times. This chain connects TRBV19 to TRBJ1-1; 7 bases are a match to TRBD1. With 8 bases clipped from V and 5 bases from J, the junction kept 11 bases outside the gene matches. From germline, CDR1 is LNHDA and CDR2 SQIVND (reference sequence). The CDR3 has 14 residues. The CDR3 nucleotides are TGTGCCAGTGACAGGGCCCGAGGAGGGACTGAAGCTTTCTTT. This sequence encodes CASDRARGGTEAFF.

This clone appeared a few times. The chain links TRBV6-5 to TRBJ2-5, with D perhaps being TRBD1 or TRBD2 (5 bases each). The CDR3 runs 14 residues. The germline V gene encodes CDR1 MNHEY and CDR2 SVGAGI. Deletions cut 6 bases from V and 4 bases from J, with 15 bases between. For the CDR3, the DNA is TGTGCCAGCAGACCCCCTAACGGGGCAGAGACCCAGTACTTC. Translating it yields CASRPPNGAETQYF.

This chain connects TRBV19 to TRBJ1-1, with 8 bases that match TRBD1. Germline V gene lookup returns CDR1 LNHDA and CDR2 SQIVND (reference sequence). The junction had 6 bases not matched to a gene; V was cut back by 7 bases and J by 5 bases. The CDR3 is made up of 13 amino acids. The CDR3 reads CASNRQGKTEAFF. As DNA, the CDR3 is TGTGCCAGTAATAGACAGGGGAAGACTGAAGCTTTCTTT.